The sequence of this TCR beta chain was determined in a study of shared clonotypes between healthy human individuals. The CDR3 is made up of 15 amino acids. The V end was cut by 2 bases, the J end by 7 bases, with 12 bases between. Germline lookup yields CDR1 MNHEY and CDR2 SVGAGI. Profiled with immunoSEQ multiplex PCR; TCRdb holds only in-frame clones, not every one. The sample has 980,000 or so clones, around three quarters seen once. The chain combines TRBV6-5 with TRBJ1-6; D might be TRBD1 (5 bases). The source of this sequence is a young man in good health. The source material was memory CD4+ T cells sorted from blood. Described subset: CD45RA-negative fraction. This CDR3 is CASSYEWQGNSPLHF. The CDR3 DNA reads TGTGCCAGCAGTTACGAGTGGCAGGGAAATTCACCCCTCCACTTT.